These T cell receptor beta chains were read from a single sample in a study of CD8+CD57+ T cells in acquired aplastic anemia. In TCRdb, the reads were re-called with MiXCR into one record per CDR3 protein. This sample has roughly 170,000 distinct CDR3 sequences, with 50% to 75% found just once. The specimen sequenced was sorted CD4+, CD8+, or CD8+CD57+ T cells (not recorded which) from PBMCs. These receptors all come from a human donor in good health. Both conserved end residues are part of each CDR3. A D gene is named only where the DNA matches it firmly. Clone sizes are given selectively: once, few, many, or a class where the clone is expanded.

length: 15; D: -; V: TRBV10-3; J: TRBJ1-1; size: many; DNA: TGTGCCATCAGTGATTATGTGGGGGCAGACACTGAAGCTTTCTTT; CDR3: CAISDYVGADTEAFF
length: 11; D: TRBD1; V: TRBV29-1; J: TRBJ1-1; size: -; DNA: TGCAGCGCAGAAACAGGGGGGCGAGCTTTCTTT; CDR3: CSAETGGRAFF
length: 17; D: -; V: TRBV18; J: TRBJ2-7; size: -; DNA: TGTGCCAGCTCACCTGGCCCCCCCGGACAGTCCCGTTACGAGCAGTACTTC; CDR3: CASSPGPPGQSRYEQYF
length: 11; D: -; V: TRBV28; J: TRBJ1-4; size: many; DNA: TGTGCCAGCAGTGAAGGCAAGGAACTGTTTTTT; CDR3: CASSEGKELFF
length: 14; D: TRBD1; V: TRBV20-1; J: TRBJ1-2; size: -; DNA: TGCAGTGCTAGGGGGGAGGGGGCGCGTTATGGCTACACCTTC; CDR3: CSARGEGARYGYTF
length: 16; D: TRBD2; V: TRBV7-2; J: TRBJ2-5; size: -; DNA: TGTGCCAGCAGCTTAGGAGCGGGGGTGTCCCGTGGGACCCAGTACTTC; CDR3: CASSLGAGVSRGTQYF
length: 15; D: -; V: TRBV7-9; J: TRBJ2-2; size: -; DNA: TGTGCCAGCAGCTCACTGGACAGCAACACCGGGGAGCTGTTTTTT; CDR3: CASSSLDSNTGELFF
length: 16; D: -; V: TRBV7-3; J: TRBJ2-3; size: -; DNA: TGTGCCAGCAGCCCCCCGGACCTGGCCCTGGTAGATACGCAGTATTTT; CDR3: CASSPPDLALVDTQYF
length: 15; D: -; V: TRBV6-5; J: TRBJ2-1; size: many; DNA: TGTGCCAGCAGTTTACAGGGAGGGGGAGGCAATGAGCAGTTCTTC; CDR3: CASSLQGGGGNEQFF
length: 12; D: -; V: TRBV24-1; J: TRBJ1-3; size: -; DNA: TGTGCCACCAGTTTGGCAGGAAACACCATATATTTT; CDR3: CATSLAGNTIYF
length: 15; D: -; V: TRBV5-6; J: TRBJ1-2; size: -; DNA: TGTGCCAGCAGCTTAGTGGGCAGTTCCGACTATGGCTACACCTTC; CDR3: CASSLVGSSDYGYTF
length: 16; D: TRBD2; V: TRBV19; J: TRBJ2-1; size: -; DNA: TGTGCCAGTAGGACCCTAGCGGGAGGGCCATACAATGAGCAGTTCTTC; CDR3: CASRTLAGGPYNEQFF
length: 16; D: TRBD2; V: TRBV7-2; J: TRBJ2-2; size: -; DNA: TGTGCCAGCAGCAGAGGGACTAGCGGCAACACCGGGGAGCTGTTTTTT; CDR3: CASSRGTSGNTGELFF
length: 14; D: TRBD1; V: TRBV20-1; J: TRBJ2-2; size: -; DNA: TGCAGTGCCACCGAGACAGGGGGCACCGGGGAGCTGTTTTTT; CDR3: CSATETGGTGELFF
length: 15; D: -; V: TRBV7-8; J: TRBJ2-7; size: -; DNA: TGTGCCAGCAGCTTAGCTCTCTGGGTCTCCTACGAGCAGTACTTC; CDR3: CASSLALWVSYEQYF
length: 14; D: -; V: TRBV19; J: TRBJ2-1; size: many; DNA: TGTGCCAGTAGTATAGGGACCCCCCGGGATGAGCAGTTCTTC; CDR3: CASSIGTPRDEQFF
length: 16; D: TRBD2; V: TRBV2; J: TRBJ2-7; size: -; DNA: TGTGCCAGCAATGATCCAGGCGGGAGAAGTTCCTACGAGCAGTACTTC; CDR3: CASNDPGGRSSYEQYF
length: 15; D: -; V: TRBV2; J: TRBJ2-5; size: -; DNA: TGTGCCAGCAGCCGGGACGCCGGGGTGGGCGAGACCCAGTACTTC; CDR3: CASSRDAGVGETQYF
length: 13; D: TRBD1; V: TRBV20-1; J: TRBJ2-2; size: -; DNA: TGCAGTGCTAGAGAGGGGGACAGCGGGGAGCTGTTTTTT; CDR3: CSAREGDSGELFF
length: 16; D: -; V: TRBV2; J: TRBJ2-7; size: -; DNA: TGTGCCAGCAGTGAACCCCGCGGAGGGCGCGACTACGAGCAGTACTTC; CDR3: CASSEPRGGRDYEQYF
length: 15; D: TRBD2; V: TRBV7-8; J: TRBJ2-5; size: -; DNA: TGTGCCAGCAGCGAGACTAGCGGGATCCAAGAGACCCAGTACTTC; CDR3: CASSETSGIQETQYF
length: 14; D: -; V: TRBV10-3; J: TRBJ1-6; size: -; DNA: TGTGCCATCAGTGAACAGGCTCCTAATTCACCCCTCCACTTT; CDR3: CAISEQAPNSPLHF
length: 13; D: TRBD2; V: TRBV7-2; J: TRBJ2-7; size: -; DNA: TGTGCCAGCAGGCTAGCGGGGGAAGCCGAGCAGTACTTC; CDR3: CASRLAGEAEQYF
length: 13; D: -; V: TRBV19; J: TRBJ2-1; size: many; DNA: TGTGCCAGTAGTCAAACCTACTACAATGAGCAGTTCTTC; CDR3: CASSQTYYNEQFF
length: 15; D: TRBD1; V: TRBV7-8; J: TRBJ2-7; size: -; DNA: TGTGCCAGCAGTCCAGGACAGGGGGTTCCCTATGAGCAGTACTTC; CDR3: CASSPGQGVPYEQYF
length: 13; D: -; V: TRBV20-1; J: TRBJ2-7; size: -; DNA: TGCAGTGCTAAGCGTCCGGGAGCTAGCGAGCAGTACTTC; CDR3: CSAKRPGASEQYF
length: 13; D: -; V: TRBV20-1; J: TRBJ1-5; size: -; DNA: TGCAGTGCTACAGAGGAGGCGCATCAGCCCCAGCATTTT; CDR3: CSATEEAHQPQHF
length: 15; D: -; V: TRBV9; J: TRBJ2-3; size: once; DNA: TGTGCCAGCAGCGTAGGTTGGTCTGCACACGATACGCAGTATTTT; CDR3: CASSVGWSAHDTQYF
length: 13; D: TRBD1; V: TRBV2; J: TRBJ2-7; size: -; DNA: TGTGCCAGCACCCCGGACAGGGACTACGAGCAGTACTTC; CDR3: CASTPDRDYEQYF
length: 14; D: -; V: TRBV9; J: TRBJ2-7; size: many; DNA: TGTGCCAGCAGCGTAGGGGCAGTTCCCAGCGAGCAGTACTTC; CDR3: CASSVGAVPSEQYF
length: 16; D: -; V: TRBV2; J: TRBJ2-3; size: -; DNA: TGTGCCAGCAGTGAACTAGGTGACTCGAGCACAGATACGCAGTATTTT; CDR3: CASSELGDSSTDTQYF
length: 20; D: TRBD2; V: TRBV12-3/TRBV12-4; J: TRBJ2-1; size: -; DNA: TGTGCCAGCAGTTTCTTGGAACTAGCGGGGTGGCCACCTACCTACAATGAGCAGTTCTTC; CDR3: CASSFLELAGWPPTYNEQFF
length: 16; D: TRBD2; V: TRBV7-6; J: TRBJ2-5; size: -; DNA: TGTGCCAGCAGCCCCCGACTAGCGGGGGGGCAAGAGACCCAGTACTTC; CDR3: CASSPRLAGGQETQYF
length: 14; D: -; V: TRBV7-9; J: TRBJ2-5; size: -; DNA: TGTGCCAGCAGCTTAGGCACAGTTCAAGAGACCCAGTACTTC; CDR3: CASSLGTVQETQYF
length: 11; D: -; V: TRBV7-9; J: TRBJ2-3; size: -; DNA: TGTGCCAGCAGCTTTGCGGATACGCAGTATTTT; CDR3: CASSFADTQYF
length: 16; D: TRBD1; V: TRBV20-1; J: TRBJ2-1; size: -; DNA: TGCAGTGCTAGAGAGGACAGGGGATGGGCCTACAATGAGCAGTTCTTC; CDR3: CSAREDRGWAYNEQFF
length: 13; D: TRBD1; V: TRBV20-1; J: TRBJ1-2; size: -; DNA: TGCAGTGCTAGAGAGGGACAGGGCTATGGCTACACCTTC; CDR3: CSAREGQGYGYTF
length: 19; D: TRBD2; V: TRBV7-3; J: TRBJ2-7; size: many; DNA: TGTGCCAGCAGCCCATTTGGCCCTCTAGCGGGAGGGGCTACCTACGAGCAGTACTTC; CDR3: CASSPFGPLAGGATYEQYF
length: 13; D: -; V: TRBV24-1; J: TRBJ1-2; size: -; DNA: TGTGCCACCAGTGACCGTCAGACCGATGGCTACACCTTC; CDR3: CATSDRQTDGYTF
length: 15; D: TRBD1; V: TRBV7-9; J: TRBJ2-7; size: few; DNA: TGTGCCAGCACCCTACTGACAGGGTTCTCCTACGAGCAGTACTTC; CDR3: CASTLLTGFSYEQYF
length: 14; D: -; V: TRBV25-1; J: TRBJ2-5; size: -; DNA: TGTGCCAGCAGTGAAACGGGGGCTTTGGAGACCCAGTACTTC; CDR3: CASSETGALETQYF
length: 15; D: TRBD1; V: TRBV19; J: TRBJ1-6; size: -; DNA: TGTGCCAGTTGCCCTGACACAGGGGTTAATTCACCCCTCCACTTT; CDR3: CASCPDTGVNSPLHF
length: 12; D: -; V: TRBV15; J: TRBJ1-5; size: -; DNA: TGTGCCACCCGAGACGGGAATCAGCCCCAGCATTTT; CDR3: CATRDGNQPQHF
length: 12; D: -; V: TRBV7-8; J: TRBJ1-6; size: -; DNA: TGTGCCAGCAGCTTAGGATATTCACCCCTCCACTTT; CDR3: CASSLGYSPLHF
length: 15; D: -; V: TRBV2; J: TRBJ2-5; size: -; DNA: TGTGCCAGCAGGAGGGACTCTACCTCCCAAGAGACCCAGTACTTC; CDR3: CASRRDSTSQETQYF